The 2 T cell receptor beta chains in this list originate from one sample, sequenced in a study of blood T cells in healthy people across ages. Primed by a sample-barcoded 5' primer and a J-beta primer mix, a second PCR proceeded for about 7 to 11 cycles. TCRdb reanalysed the 5' RACE reads using MiXCR and keeps one entry per CDR3 protein. This repertoire shows about 730,000 distinct CDR3 sequences, roughly 43% found once; its top ten account for less than 25%. Sequenced sample: blood. The receptors derive from a woman aged 55-70 years in good health.

This clonotype has only a few counts. This chain uses TRBV27 with TRBJ2-1, with D possibly matching TRBD1 (5 bases). V was trimmed by 4 bases and J by 8 bases, leaving 15 bases between them. CDR1 MNHEY and CDR2 SMNVEV come from the germline V gene (reference sequence). The CDR3 length is 14 residues. CDR3 DNA sequence: TGTGCCAGCAGTTGGGGCTTGGAGTTCGATGAGCAGTTCTTC. Protein: CASSWGLEFDEQFF.

This rearrangement joins TRBV20-1 to TRBJ2-3; 10 nucleotides line up with TRBD2. Unmatched junction bases numbered 17, after V lost 5 bases and J lost 3 bases. Germline V gene sequence: CDR1 DFQATT, CDR2 SNEGSKA (reference sequence). The CDR3 sequence is 18 residues long. This chain's CDR3 is CSAPKGLAGDWETDTQYF. DNA of the CDR3: TGCAGTGCTCCGAAAGGGCTAGCGGGAGACTGGGAAACAGATACGCAGTATTTT.